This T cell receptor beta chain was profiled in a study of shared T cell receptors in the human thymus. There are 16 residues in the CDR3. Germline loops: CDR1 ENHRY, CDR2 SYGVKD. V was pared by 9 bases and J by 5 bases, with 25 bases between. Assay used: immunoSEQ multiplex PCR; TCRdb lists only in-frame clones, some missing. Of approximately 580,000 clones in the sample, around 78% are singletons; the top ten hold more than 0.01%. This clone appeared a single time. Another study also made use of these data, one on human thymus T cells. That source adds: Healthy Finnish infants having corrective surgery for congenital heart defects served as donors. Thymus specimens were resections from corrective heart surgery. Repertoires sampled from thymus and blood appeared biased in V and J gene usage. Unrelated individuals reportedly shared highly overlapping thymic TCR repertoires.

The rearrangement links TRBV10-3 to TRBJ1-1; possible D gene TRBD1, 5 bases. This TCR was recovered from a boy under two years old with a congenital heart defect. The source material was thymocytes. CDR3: CAIHPTRRGVGTEAFF. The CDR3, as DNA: TGTGCCATACACCCGACCCGGAGGGGAGTGGGAACTGAAGCTTTCTTT.